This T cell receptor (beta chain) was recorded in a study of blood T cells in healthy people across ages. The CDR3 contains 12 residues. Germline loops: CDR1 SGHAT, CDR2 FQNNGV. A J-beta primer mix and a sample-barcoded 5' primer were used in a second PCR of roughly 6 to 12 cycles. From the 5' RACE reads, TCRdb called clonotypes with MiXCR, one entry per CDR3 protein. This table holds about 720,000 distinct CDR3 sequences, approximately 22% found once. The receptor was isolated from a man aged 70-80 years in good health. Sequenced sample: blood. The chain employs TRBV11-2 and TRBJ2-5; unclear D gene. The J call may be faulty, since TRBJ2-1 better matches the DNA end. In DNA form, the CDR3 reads TGTGCCAGCAGACATGAAGGCAGATGGCAGTTCTTC. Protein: CASRHEGRWQFF.